This T cell receptor (beta chain) was obtained from a study of memory CD4+ T cells and cytomegalovirus serostatus. Study-wide background: Of the healthy Belgian adults, fewer than 10 were CMV seropositive and 20 to 30 seronegative.

The V end was cut by 0 bases, the J end by 0 bases, with 6 bases between. The CDR3 runs 14 residues. Per germline, CDR1 SGHNT and CDR2 YYREEE (reference sequence). In the original workflow: Out-of-frame sequences were removed, leaving roughly 2.1 million distinct TCRbeta sequences. Some clones are missing from TCRdb's copy, which holds only in-frame ones; the method was immunoSEQ multiplex PCR. V, J and clone size were drawn from that table, and D and trimming were deduced from the DNA. The table lists 85,000 to 100,000 clones, roughly 80% of them singletons. The sort gate was single viable CD3+CD4+CD8-CD45RO+ cells for memory CD4+ T cells. CMV serostatus came from serum IgG against pp150, pp28, p38, p52.

The specimen sequenced was memory CD4+ T cells from blood. This chain uses TRBV5-4 with TRBJ2-5; D gene unclear. This TCR was sampled from an adult in good health and CMV-seropositive. CDR3 residues: CASSLDLYQETQYF. For the CDR3, the DNA is TGTGCCAGCAGCTTGGACCTGTACCAAGAGACCCAGTACTTC.